A single sample gave rise to the 19 T cell receptor beta chains below, sequenced in a study of blood T cell repertoires in COVID-19 (dated by TCRdb to between 2020 and 2021). Library construction relied on the immunoSEQ multiplex PCR assay. Imported from immuneACCESS, the table was reduced by TCRdb to in-frame sequences with V and J called. These copies leave out some clones; in studies compared against another copy, an unresolved V gene accounts for under half, and the cause of the remainder is not known. Here the sample has about 200,000 clones; approximately 84% occur a single time. The top ten clones comprise 4% to 5% of the sample. The specimen was peripheral blood. The receptor source for this set is an elderly woman with acute or convalescent COVID-19.

V and J are TRBV6-2 or TRBV6-3 and TRBJ1-5; no clear D. Looked up from germline, CDR1 is MNHEY and CDR2 is SVGEGT. Trimming removed 2 bases at V and 5 bases at J, with 10 bases between. The CDR3 is made up of 14 amino acids. In nucleotides, the CDR3 is TGTGCCAGCAGTTACATCGGGAGGTATCAGCCCCAGCATTTT. Its translation is CASSYIGRYQPQHF.

For this clone: One end of the junction is discordant with germline, which a read error may explain. The chain links TRBV27 to TRBJ2-3; 8 nucleotides match TRBD2. This CDR3 is 13 amino acids long. Germline V lookup: CDR1 MNHEY, CDR2 SMNVEV (reference sequence). CDR3 amino acids: CASRASGRSGTGF. The CDR3, as DNA: TGTGCCAGCAGGGCGAGCGGGAGAAGTGGCACGGGTTTT.

V gene TRBV28 combines with J gene TRBJ1-4, with unresolved D. Per germline, CDR1 MDHEN and CDR2 SYDVKM. Trimming removed 2 bases from V and 3 bases from J, with 10 bases in between. The CDR3 is 15 residues long. CDR3 sequence reads: CASSLVGSPNEKLFF. The CDR3 DNA is TGTGCCAGCAGTTTAGTCGGGTCCCCTAATGAAAAACTGTTTTTT.

The J gene is TRBJ1-1, the V gene TRBV3-1 (or the pseudogene TRBV3-2); 8 bases align to TRBD1. Germline lookup yields CDR1 LGHDT and CDR2 YNNKEL (reference sequence). The trim removed 2 bases at V and 3 bases at J, leaving 5 bases unmatched. CDR3 size: 15 residues. Here the CDR3 DNA reads TGTGCCAGCAGCCAACCCGGACAGGGAGACACTGAAGCTTTCTTT. Translation: CASSQPGQGDTEAFF.

The chain is built from TRBV7-6 and TRBJ2-1; 7 positions agree with TRBD2. CDR1 SGHVS and CDR2 FNYEAQ come from the germline V gene. V was pared by 1 base and J by 5 bases, with 8 bases of the junction left unmatched. The CDR3 extends over 16 amino acids. CDR3 DNA sequence: TGTGCCAGCAGCTTAGTGGGTGCTAGCGGAGACAATGAGCAGTTCTTC. It codes for CASSLVGASGDNEQFF. Full variable domain (missing parts from reference TRBV7-6 and TRBJ2-1): GAGVSQSPRYKVTKRGQDVALRCDPISGHVSLYWYRQALGQGPEFLTYFNYEAQQDKSGLPNDRFSAERPEGSISTLTIQRTEQRDSAMYRCASSLVGASGDNEQFFGPGTRLTVL.

The V call is TRBV6-2 or TRBV6-3, the J call TRBJ2-7; 7 bases line up with TRBD2. The CDR3 spans 15 residues. V shed 0 bases and J 3 bases; nucleotides not matched to a gene: 5. Germline values: CDR1 MNHEY, CDR2 SVGEGT. For the CDR3, the DNA is TGTGCCAGCAGTTACTCTCGCGGGAGCTTCTACGAGCAGTACTTC. Residues: CASSYSRGSFYEQYF.

To note about this clone: Other DNA sequences within the sample encode an identical CDR3. The rearrangement uses TRBV7-2 and TRBJ2-7; TRBD1 might be the D (6 bases). Germline V gene sequence: CDR1 SGHTA, CDR2 FQGNSA. V lost 5 bases and J lost 4, with 9 bases in between. There are 12 residues in the CDR3. CDR3 in DNA: TGTGCCAGCAGCGAACAGGGATACGAGCAGTACTTC. Encoded protein: CASSEQGYEQYF.

V is TRBV19 and J is TRBJ2-5; 10 nucleotides align to TRBD1. CDR1 and CDR2 (germline): LNHDA, SQIVND (reference sequence). The CDR3 is made up of 17 amino acids. V lost 0 bases to trimming and J lost 5 bases; unmatched junction nucleotides: 9. The CDR3 region has the DNA TGTGCCAGTAGTATAGACCATTCGGGACAGGGGTTCGAGACCCAGTACTTC. Protein product: CASSIDHSGQGFETQYF.

The CDR3 loop is CASMEQRGEREPYEQYF. DNA for the CDR3: TGTGCCAGCATGGAACAGCGCGGCGAGCGGGAACCCTACGAGCAGTACTTC. The rearrangement uses TRBV27 and TRBJ2-7; TRBD2 aligns across 7 bases. Germline-derived CDR1 and CDR2 are MNHEY and SMNVEV (reference sequence). This CDR3 region has 17 residues. Trimming took 7 bases from V and 2 from J; bases not matched to a gene: 17.

This clone was detected once. The chain joins TRBV3-1 (or the pseudogene TRBV3-2) to TRBJ2-5, with a weak D call TRBD2 (6 bases). In germline, CDR1 is LGHDT, CDR2 YNNKEL (reference sequence). V was trimmed by 4 bases and J by 5 bases, leaving 20 bases between them. CDR3 length: 16 amino acids. CDR3 DNA sequence: TGTGCCAGCAGCCGACGTGGGGACTCGGGGGACGAGACCCAGTACTTC. Translated, it gives CASSRRGDSGDETQYF.

The chain uses TRBV28 and TRBJ2-1; 7 bases fit TRBD2. V lost 4 bases, J lost 0 bases, and 3 bases stayed unmatched. The CDR3 has 15 residues. Looked up from germline, CDR1 is MDHEN and CDR2 is SYDVKM. Here the CDR3 DNA reads TGTGCCAGCAGTTCGAGCGGGACCTCCTACAATGAGCAGTTCTTC. It translates to CASSSSGTSYNEQFF.

This clone was recorded a few times. The chain combines TRBV6-6 with TRBJ1-6; 10 bases match TRBD1. The trim removed 6 bases at V and 4 bases at J, leaving 6 bases unmatched. Germline CDR1 is MNHNY and CDR2 is SVGAGI (reference sequence). CDR3 length: 16 amino acids. Written as DNA, the CDR3 is TGTGCCAGCAGACTAGGACAGGGGGAGTATAATTCACCCCTCCACTTT. Translating gives CASRLGQGEYNSPLHF.

V is TRBV30 and J is TRBJ1-6, with D possibly TRBD1 on 6 matching bases. Germline-derived CDR1 and CDR2 are GTSNPN and SVGIG (reference sequence). The CDR3 covers 16 residues. V was cut by 4 bases and J by 0 bases, with 13 bases left in between. CDR3 bases: TGTGCCTGGACCACAGGGTCAGGCTCCTATAATTCACCCCTCCACTTT. Translation: CAWTTGSGSYNSPLHF.

The gene calls are TRBV5-1 and TRBJ1-6; 9 bases fit TRBD1. Looked up from germline, CDR1 is SGHRS and CDR2 is YFSETQ. J gave up 6 bases and V 4 bases, and 11 bases lay outside the gene matches. The CDR3 has 17 amino acids. The CDR3 coding sequence is TGCGCCAGCAGCGGAGGACAGGGGAGTACGGGTAATTCACCCCTCCACTTT. Its protein is CASSGGQGSTGNSPLHF.

This sequence joins TRBV6-6 and TRBJ2-1; possible D gene TRBD2, 5 bases. V shed 6 bases and J shed 10 bases, with 16 bases lying between them. CDR1 is MNHNY, CDR2 SVGAGI, per germline (reference sequence). The CDR3 has 13 residues. The CDR3 here is CASSVGSVPEQFF. The CDR3 DNA reads TGTGCCAGCAGCGTTGGTAGCGTGCCCGAGCAGTTCTTC.

The chain links TRBV19 to TRBJ1-2, with 9 bases fitting TRBD1. V trimming: 4 bases; J trimming: 5 bases; junction bases outside the gene matches: 5. CDR3 length: 14 residues. The germline V gene encodes CDR1 LNHDA and CDR2 SQIVND (reference sequence). The DNA for the CDR3 is TGTGCCAGTAGTAGGGGACAGGGAAGGTATGGCTACACCTTC. This gives the protein CASSRGQGRYGYTF.

V and J are TRBV13 and TRBJ1-1, with D possibly TRBD1 on 5 matching bases. This CDR3 contains 15 residues. Per the germline V gene, CDR1 is PRHDT and CDR2 is FYEKMQ (reference sequence). Trimming shortened V by 1 base and J by 0 bases, and 9 bases separated the two germline ends. The CDR3 here is CASSLEGIMNTEAFF. DNA for the CDR3: TGTGCCAGCAGCTTAGAGGGGATCATGAACACTGAAGCTTTCTTT.

J is TRBJ1-3 and V is TRBV6-5; 9 bases agree with TRBD1. The trim removed 8 bases at V and 2 bases at J, leaving 1 base unmatched. Germline assignment: CDR1 MNHEY and CDR2 SVGAGI. This CDR3 region has 13 residues. CDR3 DNA sequence: TGTGCCAGCCGGACAGGGGCTGGAAACACCATATATTTT. It specifies CASRTGAGNTIYF.

V and J are TRBV7-9 and TRBJ2-1; the match to TRBD1 covers 7 bases. Germline CDR1 is SEHNR and CDR2 is FQNEAQ (reference sequence). V trimming: 5 bases; J trimming: 10 bases; junction bases outside the gene matches: 5. The CDR3 is made up of 12 amino acids. CDR3 protein: CASSQTGREQFF. CDR3 nucleotide sequence: TGTGCCAGCAGCCAGACAGGGCGAGAGCAGTTCTTC.